Shown below are 13 T cell receptor beta chains from a single sample sequenced in a study of blood T cell repertoires in COVID-19. The data were produced by immunoSEQ multiplex PCR, yet TCRdb's version contains in-frame clones alone and is incomplete. This sample has roughly 41,000 clones, with more than 70% found just once. The sequenced sample consisted of peripheral blood. Receptor source: a man aged 55 to 70 with active COVID-19.

The V gene is TRBV15, the J gene TRBJ2-7; a possible D gene is TRBD2 (6 bases). Germline V gene lookup returns CDR1 LNHNV and CDR2 YYDKDF (reference sequence). The length of the CDR3 is 15 residues. Trimming cost V 3 bases and J 3 bases, with 15 bases left between them. CDR3 DNA: TGTGCCACCAGCAGCTCCGGGAGTAACTTCTACGAGCAGTACTTC. It specifies CATSSSGSNFYEQYF.

The chain has TRBV10-3 and TRBJ2-5; 7 bases agree with TRBD1. V lost 0 bases and J lost 2; bases outside the gene matches: 0. The CDR3 runs to 14 residues. The germline V gene encodes CDR1 ENHRY and CDR2 SYGVKD. CDR3 sequence reads: CAISESTGQETQYF. CDR3 DNA sequence: TGTGCCATCAGTGAGTCGACAGGGCAAGAGACCCAGTACTTC.

The CDR3 DNA sequence: TGTGCCAGCAGTTGGCAGGGCTATGGCTACACCTTC. The encoded protein is CASSWQGYGYTF. The genes are TRBV28 and TRBJ1-2; D perhaps matches TRBD1 (5 bases). Per germline, CDR1 MDHEN and CDR2 SYDVKM. CDR3 length: 12 residues. Trimming removed 4 bases at V and 4 bases at J, with 7 bases between.

The chain employs TRBV5-4 and TRBJ1-2; weak D call: TRBD1 (6 bases). The V gene's germline CDR1 is SGHNT and CDR2 YYREEE (reference sequence). This CDR3 comprises 11 residues. The V end lost 4 bases, the J end lost 12 bases, and 13 bases lay between the germline ends. CDR3 region: CASSLGGANTF. The CDR3 DNA is TGTGCCAGCAGCCTAGGGGGGGCGAACACCTTC.

The chain carries TRBV15 and TRBJ2-7; 8 bases match TRBD1. V dropped 8 bases and J dropped 4; count of bases not matched to a gene: 13. Per germline, CDR1 LNHNV and CDR2 YYDKDF (reference sequence). The CDR3 is made up of 15 amino acids. DNA of the CDR3: TGTGCCACCGGGTCGCTACGGGACAGGCTGTACGAGCAGTACTTC. Amino acids: CATGSLRDRLYEQYF.

The V call is TRBV4-2, the J call TRBJ2-5; D may be TRBD2 (5 bases). V lost 4 bases and J lost 2, with 17 bases in between. CDR3 length: 16 amino acids. Germline V CDR1 and CDR2: LGHNA, YNFKEQ. CDR3 nucleotide sequence: TGTGCCAGCAGCCCCACCTGGGAGAAGCATCAAGAGACCCAGTACTTC. Protein product: CASSPTWEKHQETQYF.

This clone was counted once. The rearrangement joins TRBV3-1 (or the pseudogene TRBV3-2) to TRBJ2-7, with 11 bases aligning to TRBD2. The CDR3 contains 16 residues. After removal of 3 bases from V and 1 base from J, the junction contained 5 bases not matched to a gene. Germline V gives CDR1 LGHDT, CDR2 YNNKEL (reference sequence). CDR3 loop: CASSQGTSGYSYEQYF. The CDR3 DNA reads TGTGCCAGCAGCCAGGGGACTAGCGGATATTCCTACGAGCAGTACTTC.

The chain couples TRBV5-6 to TRBJ2-2, with 7 bases aligning to TRBD1. The V segment lost 7 bases and the J segment 2 bases; nucleotides outside the gene matches: 2. Germline CDR1 is SGHDT and CDR2 is YYEEEE. The CDR3 contains 13 residues. The CDR3 sequence is CASHRGNTGELFF. The CDR3 DNA is TGTGCCAGCCACAGGGGAAACACCGGGGAGCTGTTTTTT.

V is TRBV2 and J is TRBJ1-5, with 8 positions matching TRBD1. V lost 6 bases to trimming and J lost 10 bases; unmatched junction nucleotides: 5. The CDR3 totals 12 residues. From germline, CDR1 is SNHLY and CDR2 FYNNEI. The CDR3 region is CASRGQGVPQHF. CDR3 nucleotides: TGTGCCAGCAGAGGACAGGGAGTACCCCAGCATTTT. Filled out from reference TRBV2 and TRBJ1-5, the complete variable domain reads EPEVTQTPSHQVTQMGQEVILRCVPISNHLYFYWYRQILGQKVEFLVSFYNNEISEKSEIFDDQFSVERPDGSNFTLKIRSTKLEDSAMYFCASRGQGVPQHFGDGTRLSIL.

This clone was seen a single time. The chain carries TRBV29-1 and TRBJ2-5; 10 bases map to TRBD2. There are 16 residues in the CDR3. The ends lost 5 bases at V and 4 bases at J; junction bases unmatched: 13. The germline gives CDR1 SQVTM, CDR2 ANQGSEA. The CDR3 nucleotides read TGCAGCGTTTCTCGTCCAAGCGGGAGGGCCGCAGAGACCCAGTACTTC. Protein: CSVSRPSGRAAETQYF.

V usage is TRBV7-3 and J usage is TRBJ2-3, with D perhaps matching TRBD2 (7 bases). The CDR3 is made up of 16 amino acids. The germline gives CDR1 SGHTA, CDR2 FQGTGA. Between the trimmed V and J ends, which lost 2 bases and 4 bases, there was a span of 16 bases. CDR3 loop: CASSLFGGGGPDTQYF. The CDR3 nucleotides read TGTGCCAGCAGCTTATTTGGCGGGGGCGGGCCAGATACGCAGTATTTT.

The rearrangement links TRBV5-4 to TRBJ2-1; D is possibly TRBD1 (6 bases). The CDR3 is 15 residues long. Germline CDR1 reads SGHNT; CDR2 reads YYREEE (reference sequence). V was pared by 3 bases and J by 0 bases, with 10 bases between. DNA for the CDR3: TGTGCCAGCAGCTCACAGGGACACTCCTACAATGAGCAGTTCTTC. Encoded protein: CASSSQGHSYNEQFF.

The chain uses TRBV29-1 and TRBJ1-4; D ambiguous. Trimming removed 6 bases from V and 14 bases from J, with 16 bases in between. Germline V gene lookup returns CDR1 SQVTM and CDR2 ANQGSEA. CDR3 length: 11 amino acids. The CDR3, as DNA: TGCAGCGTGGGAGAACAGTATTCGCTGTTTTTT. Its translation is CSVGEQYSLFF.